The 5 T cell receptor beta chains below were found in one sample sequenced in a study of early T cells in non-severe SARS-CoV-2 infection. MiXCR, applied by TCRdb to the 5' RACE reads, yields one record per CDR3 protein. Of 15,000 to 20,000 distinct CDR3 sequences detected, about 5.6% appear once; the ten largest clones hold about 6.3%. Sequenced here: whole blood, sampled at baseline. The receptors were sampled from an adult who was a healthcare worker with PCR-confirmed SARS-CoV-2 infection or an uninfected control (not recorded which).

The sample holds many counts of this clonotype. The chain uses TRBV6-6 and TRBJ2-7, with D perhaps TRBD2 (5 bases). V lost 5 bases and J 5 bases, leaving 16 bases between the germline ends. The germline gives CDR1 MNHNY, CDR2 SVGAGI (reference sequence). This CDR3 has 14 residues. CDR3 DNA: TGTGCCAGCAGTCCCGGACTGCTTATCCACGAGCAGTACTTC. It yields the protein CASSPGLLIHEQYF.

This clonotype was observed at least ten times. This chain connects TRBV7-6 to TRBJ2-2; TRBD1 matches 8 bases. Germline assignment: CDR1 SGHVS and CDR2 FNYEAQ. The CDR3 loop spans 14 amino acids. The V segment lost 5 bases and the J segment 7 bases; nucleotides outside the gene matches: 6. This CDR3 is CASSLRTGFGELFF. CDR3 coding DNA: TGTGCCAGCAGCCTAAGGACAGGGTTCGGGGAGCTGTTTTTT.

This clonotype was recorded many times. The rearrangement uses TRBV19 and TRBJ2-3; TRBD2 aligns across 15 bases. CDR1 and CDR2 from the germline V gene are LNHDA and SQIVND (reference sequence). V dropped 6 bases and J dropped 5; count of bases not matched to a gene: 6. The CDR3 extends over 16 amino acids. CDR3 coding DNA: TGTGCCAGTAGCCGATGGACTAGCGGGGGGGAAGATACGCAGTATTTT. Encoded protein: CASSRWTSGGEDTQYF.

By its share, this clonotype is medium-sized. The genes are TRBV10-3 and TRBJ1-3, with D unresolved. V dropped 3 bases and J dropped 0 bases, with 9 bases sitting between them. The CDR3 has 15 amino acids. Germline values: CDR1 ENHRY, CDR2 SYGVKD. CDR3 residues: CAISDVLSSGNTIYF. The DNA for the CDR3 is TGTGCCATCAGTGATGTCCTCAGCTCTGGAAACACCATATATTTT.

This clonotype was observed at least ten times. This sequence joins TRBV5-1 and TRBJ1-5, with unresolved D. Trimming pared 0 bases from V and 0 bases from J, leaving 10 bases between. Germline V gene lookup returns CDR1 SGHRS and CDR2 YFSETQ. The length of the CDR3 is 16 residues. CDR3 amino acids: CASSLGTGHSNQPQHF. As DNA, the CDR3 is TGCGCCAGCAGCTTGGGGACGGGCCATAGCAATCAGCCCCAGCATTTT.